This T cell receptor (beta chain) was documented in a study of cytomegalovirus exposure and HLA in healthy donors. V lost 0 bases to trimming and J lost 2 bases; unmatched junction nucleotides: 2. CDR1 and CDR2 from the germline V gene are MGHRA and YSYEKL. The length of the CDR3 is 16 residues. Samples came from healthy bone marrow donors. To note about this clone: Its antigen is as yet unknown.

Study-wide results and caveats: Most observed TCR sequences were rare, whereas some public TCRs were detected in many donors.

Use of 60 Vbeta and 13 Jbeta primers characterized the PCR. Sequencing used immunoSEQ multiplex PCR; TCRdb keeps in-frame clones, though not all of them. The sample lists 150,000 to 200,000 clones, over 75% occurring once. This chain connects TRBV4-1 to TRBJ2-1; 9 nucleotides line up with TRBD2. The sequence came from a man aged 35-49 years in good health and CMV-seronegative. The sequenced sample was PBMCs. The CDR3 DNA sequence: TGCGCCAGCAGCCAAGAATCTAGCGGGGCCTACAATGAGCAGTTCTTC. Residues: CASSQESSGAYNEQFF.